Sequencing of this TCR beta chain was carried out in a study of tumor and adjacent non-tumor tissue in lung cancer (dated by TCRdb to the late 2010s). About the full investigation: Of the cohort, around eleven patients had adenocarcinoma, 2 had squamous cell carcinoma and 1 had small cell lung cancer. Sequencing produced roughly 130 million productive TCRbeta reads in total, an average of about 4.2 million reads per sample. The approximately 15 patients were aged roughly 30 to 85 years, included around 10 men and 5 women, and had TNM stage I to III disease. More than 25 paired specimens, one tumor and one normal lung sample per patient, were profiled by TCRbeta CDR3 sequencing. Bulk TCRbeta repertoires were compared between lung tumor tissue and matched distant non-tumor lung tissue obtained from around 16 lung cancer patients. General conclusions and limits of the study: The cohort had only about 16 patients, and the authors noted that larger samples and more detailed clinical data are needed. Younger patients had significantly higher TCR diversity, and higher tumor TCR diversity was associated with shorter overall and disease-free survival. The methods do not name the sequencing platform or mention unique molecular identifiers. The top 100 clones accounted for a significantly larger cumulative portion of the repertoire in normal lung than in tumor tissue. Because peripheral blood was not sequenced, blood TCRbeta repertoires in the lung cancer patients of the study were not examined. Significantly higher TCR diversity (inverse Simpson) was observed in tumor tissue than in normal lung tissue (around 460 vs 160, P = 0.0075, Mann-Whitney U test).

Library method: multiplex PCR. Reads for this sample came from an Illumina HiSeq 2500. TCRbeta libraries were constructed through three rounds of nested PCR with primers (Table S4) according to protocols modified from ARM-PCR. PCR products of 200-500 bp were gel-excised and purified with the QIAquick gel extraction kit before sequencing. As for the original processing: Reads were cleaned with Trimmomatic, merged with FLASH into complete CDR3 sequences, and assigned to V(D)J germline segments with MiTCR. VDJtools was used to compute clonal diversity as the inverse Simpson's index. Productive reads were defined as in-frame sequences without a premature stop codon. Through fastp at Q25 and MiXCR, TCRdb rebuilt clones from the public reads, retaining in-frame beta chains. Each entry merges the rows of one CDR3 protein and shows their most common DNA and genes. The V and J calls shown here were made by TCRdb, not taken from the authors' results. This sample holds about 110,000 distinct CDR3 sequences; about 64% were observed only once. The top ten clones comprise under 20% of the sample.

RNA was isolated from bulk unsorted tissue, and RNA quality was assessed with a NanoDrop ND-1000 and an Agilent 2100. The normal lung samples consisted of distant non-tumor tissue collected more than 3 cm from the tumor edge. Newly diagnosed lung cancer patients without prior chemotherapy who had been admitted for thoracic surgery in China between August and November 2014 were enrolled as donors. Anyone who had undergone radiotherapy or chemotherapy before, or who had another cancer at the same time, was left out of the study. Surgical tissue pieces of roughly 1-2 cm3 were preserved in RNAlater solution and were kept at -80 degrees C until use. On this clonotype: Its antigen specificity is not known. The input lacks base qualities; no much larger clone sits a single base away.

V sheds 3 bases and J sheds 7 bases, leaving 21 bases between their ends. The germline V gene encodes CDR1 LNHNV and CDR2 YYDKDF (reference sequence). Including cysteine and phenylalanine, the CDR3 has 17 amino acids. Left in the record is the CDR3 DNA by itself, 51 bases read in frame from the first base. Sequencing was performed on distant non-tumor lung tissue. The chain is assembled from TRBV15 and TRBJ1-4; TRBD1 is possibly the D segment (6 matching bases). The TCR sequence derives from a man aged 55 to 70 with non-small cell lung cancer. In nucleotides, the sequence is TGTGCCACCAGCAGGGCCCGGGGGCCGACGATAGGTGAAAAACTGTTTTTT. It is translated as CATSRARGPTIGEKLFF.